This T cell receptor beta chain originates from a study of blood T cell repertoires in COVID-19 (dated by TCRdb to 2020 to 2022). With regard to the full study: Samples covering the acute and convalescent phases of COVID-19 were provided by collaborators in the United States, Italy and Spain. The prospective study material was composed of cDNA or gDNA derived from T cells, B-cell-depleted T cells, or PBMCs. Deeply sampled blood TCRbeta repertoires from subjects exposed to, actively infected with, or recovered from COVID-19 were included in the dataset. The repertoires were made available in a free public database intended to serve as a resource for research on the immune response to SARS-CoV-2. The samples were drawn from the first 160 participants of the ongoing ImmuneRACE study and from over a thousand subjects provided by 6 global collaborators. Nearly every sample came with metadata listing a de-identified subject ID, COVID-19 status, age in years and sex. HLA class I and class II types, where available, came from metadata supplied by the sample provider rather than from assay-based typing. The paper as a whole reports these results and caveats: How much clinical and demographic metadata was included differed by source and by participant, and the metadata was provided uncurated.

Remarks on this clone: No antigen is known for it. Base qualities are not recorded, but no much larger clone differs from it by a single base.

TCRbeta CDR3 regions were amplified from genomic DNA using the immunoSEQ Assay, a bias-controlled multiplex PCR. As for how the authors treated the data: Within the assay, amplification of reference gene primers was used to estimate how many nucleated cells each sample contained. To quantify the absolute abundance of each unique TCRbeta CDR3 rearrangement, sequence reads were collapsed and filtered. Productive Simpson clonality was computed per sample as the square root of Simpson's diversity index over productive rearrangements. TCRdb carries this immuneACCESS record with in-frame sequences only. Its versions omit some clonotypes, under half of them owing to an unresolved V gene in the studies checked, with the rest unexplained. V and J calls and clone size are as listed in that table; D and trimming were resolved from the DNA. This sample has fewer than 350,000 clones in its table, and around 89% of those were observed once. The ten most abundant clones make up roughly 3.9% of the sample.

Participants in the prospective study were enrolled through a virtual design, were aged roughly 18 to 100 years, and lived in 24 United States geographic areas. In the prospective study, participants were assigned to cohorts based on the clinical history participants reported in a screening survey and a study questionnaire. In the prospective study, whole blood, serum and a nasopharyngeal or oropharyngeal swab were collected from each participant by mobile phlebotomists. Participants in the prospective study had the option to provide additional blood draws and questionnaires over a 2-month period. Blood samples from the prospective study were shipped frozen or at room temperature prior to DNA extraction. V is cut back by 4 bases and J by 2 bases, with 13 bases in the junction unmatched. The germline V gene (reference sequence) supplies CDR1 SGHNT and CDR2 YYREEE. The CDR3, cysteine through phenylalanine, is 19 amino acids long. Left in the record is the CDR3 DNA by itself, 57 bases read in frame from the first base.

In this chain, TRBV5-4 is recombined with TRBJ2-3, and 13 junctional nucleotides match TRBD2. The TCR originated in a woman in her thirties with acute COVID-19. The material sequenced was PBMCs or T cells enriched from blood (not recorded which). The sequence in DNA is TGTGCCAGCAGCGCACTAGCGGGAGGGCCCTCTGGTTACACAGATACGCAGTATTTT. Its translation reads: CASSALAGGPSGYTDTQYF.